This TCR beta chain was captured in a study of blood T cell repertoires in COVID-19. Across the whole study: From T cells, B-cell-depleted T cells, or PBMCs came the material, which was cDNA or gDNA.

Trimming removed 5 bases at V and 2 bases at J, with 7 bases between. The CDR3 length is 14 residues. Germline values: CDR1 ENHRY, CDR2 SYGVKD. In the original processing: Amplification of reference gene primers was used by the study to estimate nucleated cell counts. Sequencing was performed with immunoSEQ multiplex PCR; in TCRdb, only in-frame clones are kept and a portion is missing. V, J and clone size are those of that table, while D and trimming were read from the DNA. The table lists approximately 100,000 clones, around 85% of them singletons. Participants were aged 18 to 89 years, lived in 24 US areas, and enrolled virtually. Donors in Cohort 3 who had recovered were those with two negative PCRs, healthcare professional clearance, or resolution of their symptoms.

Sequencing was done on a sample of PBMCs or T cells enriched from blood (not recorded which). The V and J genes are TRBV10-3 and TRBJ2-6; tentatively, D is TRBD2 (6 bases). This TCR was recovered from a woman aged 50 to 65 who had recovered from COVID-19. The chain's CDR3 is CAISPGAGANVLTF. DNA of the CDR3: TGTGCCATCAGTCCGGGGGCTGGGGCCAACGTCCTGACTTTC.